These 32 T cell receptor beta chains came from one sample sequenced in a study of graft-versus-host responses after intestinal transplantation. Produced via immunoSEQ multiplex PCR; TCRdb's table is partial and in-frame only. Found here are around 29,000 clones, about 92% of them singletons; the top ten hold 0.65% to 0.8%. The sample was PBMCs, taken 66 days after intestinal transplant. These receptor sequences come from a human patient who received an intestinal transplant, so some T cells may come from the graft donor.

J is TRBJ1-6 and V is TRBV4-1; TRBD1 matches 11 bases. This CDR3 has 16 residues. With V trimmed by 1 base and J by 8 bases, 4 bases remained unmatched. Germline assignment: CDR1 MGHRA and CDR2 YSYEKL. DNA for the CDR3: TGCGCCAGCAGCCAAGTTGGACAGGGGGCTGATTCACCCCTCCACTTT. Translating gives CASSQVGQGADSPLHF.

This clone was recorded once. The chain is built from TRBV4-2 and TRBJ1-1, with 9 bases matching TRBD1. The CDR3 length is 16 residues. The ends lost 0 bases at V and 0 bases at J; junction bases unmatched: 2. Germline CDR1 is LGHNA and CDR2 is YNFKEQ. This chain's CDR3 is CASSQEDRGMNTEAFF. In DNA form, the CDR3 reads TGTGCCAGCAGCCAAGAAGACAGGGGGATGAACACTGAAGCTTTCTTT.

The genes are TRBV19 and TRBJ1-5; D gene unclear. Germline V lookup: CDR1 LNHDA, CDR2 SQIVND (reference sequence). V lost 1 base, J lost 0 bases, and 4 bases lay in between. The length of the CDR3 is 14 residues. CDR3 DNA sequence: TGTGCCAGTAGTATAGGGTATAGCAATCAGCCCCAGCATTTT. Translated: CASSIGYSNQPQHF.

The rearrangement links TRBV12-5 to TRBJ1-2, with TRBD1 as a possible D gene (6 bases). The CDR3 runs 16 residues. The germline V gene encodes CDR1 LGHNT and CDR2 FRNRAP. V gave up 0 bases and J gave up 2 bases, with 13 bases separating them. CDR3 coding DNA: TGTGCTAGTGGTTTGGTCTCGACAGGACTAAACTATGGCTACACCTTC. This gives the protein CASGLVSTGLNYGYTF.

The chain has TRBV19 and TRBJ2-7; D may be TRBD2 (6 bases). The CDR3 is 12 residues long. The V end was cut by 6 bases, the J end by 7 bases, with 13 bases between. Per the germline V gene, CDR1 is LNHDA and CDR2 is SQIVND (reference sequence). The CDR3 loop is CASSHSRGEQYF. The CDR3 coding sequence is TGTGCCAGTAGCCACTCCCGGGGGGAGCAGTACTTC. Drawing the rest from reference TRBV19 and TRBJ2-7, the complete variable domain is DGGITQSPKYLFRKEGQNVTLSCEQNLNHDAMYWYRQDPGQGLRLIYYSQIVNDFQKGDIAEGYSVSREKKESFPLTVTSAQKNPTAFYLCASSHSRGEQYFGPGTRLTVT.

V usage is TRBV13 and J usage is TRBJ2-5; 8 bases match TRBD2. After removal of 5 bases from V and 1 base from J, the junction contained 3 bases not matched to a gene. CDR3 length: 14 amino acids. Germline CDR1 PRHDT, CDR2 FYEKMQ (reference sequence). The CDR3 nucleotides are TGTGCCAGCAGCCCCGGGGGGGGCCAAGAGACCCAGTACTTC. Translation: CASSPGGGQETQYF. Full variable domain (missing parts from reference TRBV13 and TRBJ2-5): AAGVIQSPRHLIKEKRETATLKCYPIPRHDTVYWYQQGPGQDPQFLISFYEKMQSDKGSIPDRFSAQQFSDYHSELNMSSLELGDSALYFCASSPGGGQETQYFGPGTRLLVL.

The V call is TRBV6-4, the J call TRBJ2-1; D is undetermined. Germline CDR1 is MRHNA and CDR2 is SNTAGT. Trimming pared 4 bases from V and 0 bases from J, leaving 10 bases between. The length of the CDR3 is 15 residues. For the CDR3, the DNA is TGTGCCAGCAGTGCGGCGGAGAGCTCCTACAATGAGCAGTTCTTC. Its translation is CASSAAESSYNEQFF.

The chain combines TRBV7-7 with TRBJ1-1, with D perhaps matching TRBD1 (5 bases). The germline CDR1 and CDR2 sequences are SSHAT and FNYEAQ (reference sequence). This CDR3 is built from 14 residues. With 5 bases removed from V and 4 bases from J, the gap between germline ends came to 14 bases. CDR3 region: CASSPLGAGTEAFF. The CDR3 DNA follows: TGTGCCAGCAGCCCCCTAGGGGCAGGCACTGAAGCTTTCTTT.

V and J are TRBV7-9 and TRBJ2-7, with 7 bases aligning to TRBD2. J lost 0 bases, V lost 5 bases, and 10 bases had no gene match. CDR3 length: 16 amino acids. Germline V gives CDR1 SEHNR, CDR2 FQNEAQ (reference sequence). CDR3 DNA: TGTGCCAGCAGCGCCCCAGAGGCGGGGGTCTCCTACGAGCAGTACTTC. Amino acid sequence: CASSAPEAGVSYEQYF.

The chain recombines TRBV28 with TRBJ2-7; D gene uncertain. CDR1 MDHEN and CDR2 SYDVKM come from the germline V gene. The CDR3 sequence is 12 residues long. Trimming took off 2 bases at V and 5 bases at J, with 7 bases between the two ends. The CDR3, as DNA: TGTGCCAGCAGTTTAGGCATTCACGAGCAGTACTTC. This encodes CASSLGIHEQYF.

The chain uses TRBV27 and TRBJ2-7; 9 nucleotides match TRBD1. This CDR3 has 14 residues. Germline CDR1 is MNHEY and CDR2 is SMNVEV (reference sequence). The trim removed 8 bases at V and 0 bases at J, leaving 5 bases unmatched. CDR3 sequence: CASGDRGSSYEQYF. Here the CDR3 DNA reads TGTGCCAGCGGTGACAGGGGGAGCTCCTACGAGCAGTACTTC.

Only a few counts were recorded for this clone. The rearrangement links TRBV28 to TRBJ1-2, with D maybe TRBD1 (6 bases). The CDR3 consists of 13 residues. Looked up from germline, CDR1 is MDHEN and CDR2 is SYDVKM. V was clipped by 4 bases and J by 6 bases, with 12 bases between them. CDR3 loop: CASSWDTRHGYTF. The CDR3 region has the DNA TGTGCCAGCAGTTGGGACACGCGACATGGCTACACCTTC.

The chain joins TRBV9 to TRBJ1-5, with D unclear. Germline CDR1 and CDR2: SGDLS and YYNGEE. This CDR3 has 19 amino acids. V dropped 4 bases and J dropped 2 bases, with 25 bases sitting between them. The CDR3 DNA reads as TGTGCCAGCAGCCCCCGGATCGGGGAGAGGGCGGCGGGCAATCAGCCCCAGCATTTT. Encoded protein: CASSPRIGERAAGNQPQHF.

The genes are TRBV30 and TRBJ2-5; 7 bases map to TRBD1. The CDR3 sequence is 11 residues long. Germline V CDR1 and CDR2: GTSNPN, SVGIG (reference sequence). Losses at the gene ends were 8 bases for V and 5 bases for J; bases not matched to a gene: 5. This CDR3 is CAPQGMETQYF. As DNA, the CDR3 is TGTGCCCCACAGGGGATGGAGACCCAGTACTTC. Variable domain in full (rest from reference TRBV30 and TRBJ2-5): SQTIHQWPATLVQPVGSPLSLECTVEGTSNPNLYWYRQAAGRGLQLLFYSVGIGQISSEVPQNLSASRPQDRQFILSSKKLLLSDSGFYLCAPQGMETQYFGPGTRLLVL.

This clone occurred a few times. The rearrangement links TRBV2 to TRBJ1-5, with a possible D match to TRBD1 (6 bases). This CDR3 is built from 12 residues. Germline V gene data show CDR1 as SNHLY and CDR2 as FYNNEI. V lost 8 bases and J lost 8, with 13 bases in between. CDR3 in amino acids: CASRRGAEPQHF. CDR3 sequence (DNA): TGTGCCAGCCGGAGGGGGGCCGAGCCCCAGCATTTT.

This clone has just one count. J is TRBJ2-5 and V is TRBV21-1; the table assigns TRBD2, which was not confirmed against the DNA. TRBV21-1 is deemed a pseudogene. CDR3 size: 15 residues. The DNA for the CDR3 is TGTGCCAGCACCGTAAGGGGGGGGAAAATGGGGACCCAGTACTTC. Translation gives CASTVRGGKMGTQYF.

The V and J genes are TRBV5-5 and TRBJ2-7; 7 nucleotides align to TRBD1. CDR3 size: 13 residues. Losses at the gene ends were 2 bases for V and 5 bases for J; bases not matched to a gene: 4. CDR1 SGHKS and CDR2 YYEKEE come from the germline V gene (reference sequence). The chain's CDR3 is CASSFTDRNEQYF. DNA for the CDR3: TGTGCCAGCAGCTTTACGGACAGGAACGAGCAGTACTTC. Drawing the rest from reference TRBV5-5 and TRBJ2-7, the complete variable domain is DAGVTQSPTHLIKTRGQQVTLRCSPISGHKSVSWYQQVLGQGPQFIFQYYEKEERGRGNFPDRFSARQFPNYSSELNVNALLLGDSALYLCASSFTDRNEQYFGPGTRLTVT.

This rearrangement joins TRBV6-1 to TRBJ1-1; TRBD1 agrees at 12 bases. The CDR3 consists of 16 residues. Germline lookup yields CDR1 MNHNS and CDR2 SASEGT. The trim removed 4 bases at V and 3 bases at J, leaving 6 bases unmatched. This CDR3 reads CASSAGQGAFDTEAFF. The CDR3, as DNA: TGTGCCAGCAGTGCGGGACAGGGGGCGTTCGACACTGAAGCTTTCTTT.

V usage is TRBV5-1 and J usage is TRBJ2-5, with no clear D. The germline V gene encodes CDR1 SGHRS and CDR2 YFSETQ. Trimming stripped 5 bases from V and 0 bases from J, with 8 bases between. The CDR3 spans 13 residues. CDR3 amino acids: CASRVGYQETQYF. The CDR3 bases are TGCGCCAGCAGGGTGGGCTACCAAGAGACCCAGTACTTC. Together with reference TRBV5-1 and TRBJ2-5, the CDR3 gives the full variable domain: KAGVTQTPRYLIKTRGQQVTLSCSPISGHRSVSWYQQTPGQGLQFLFEYFSETQRNKGNFPGRFSGRQFSNSRSEMNVSTLELGDSALYLCASRVGYQETQYFGPGTRLLVL.

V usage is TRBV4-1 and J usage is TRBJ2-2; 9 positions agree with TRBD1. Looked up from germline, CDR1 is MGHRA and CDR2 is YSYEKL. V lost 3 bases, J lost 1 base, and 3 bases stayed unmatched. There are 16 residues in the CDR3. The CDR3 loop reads CASSQMGQGNTGELFF. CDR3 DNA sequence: TGCGCCAGCAGCCAGATGGGACAGGGGAACACCGGGGAGCTGTTTTTT.

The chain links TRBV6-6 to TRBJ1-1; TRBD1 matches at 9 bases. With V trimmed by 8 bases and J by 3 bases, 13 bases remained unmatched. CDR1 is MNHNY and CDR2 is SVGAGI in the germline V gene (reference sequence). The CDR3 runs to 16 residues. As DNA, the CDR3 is TGTGCCAGCTCACAGGGGGCGATTGGGGGAGACACTGAAGCTTTCTTT. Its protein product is CASSQGAIGGDTEAFF.

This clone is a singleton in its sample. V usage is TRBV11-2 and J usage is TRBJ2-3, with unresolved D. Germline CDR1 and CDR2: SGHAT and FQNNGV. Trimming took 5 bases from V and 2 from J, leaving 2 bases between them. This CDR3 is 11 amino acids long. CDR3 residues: CASSHTDTQYF. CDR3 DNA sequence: TGTGCCAGCAGCCACACAGATACGCAGTATTTT.

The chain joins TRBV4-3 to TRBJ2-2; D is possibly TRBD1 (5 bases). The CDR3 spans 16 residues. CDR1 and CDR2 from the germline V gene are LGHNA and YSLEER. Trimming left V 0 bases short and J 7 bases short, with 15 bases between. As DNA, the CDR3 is TGCGCCAGCAGCCAAGATTGGGGCGATTACGGCGGGGAGCTGTTTTTT. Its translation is CASSQDWGDYGGELFF.

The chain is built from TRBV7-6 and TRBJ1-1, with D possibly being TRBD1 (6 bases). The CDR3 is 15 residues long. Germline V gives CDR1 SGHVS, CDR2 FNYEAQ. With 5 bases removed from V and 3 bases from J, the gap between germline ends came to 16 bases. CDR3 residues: CASSPPQGMDTEAFF. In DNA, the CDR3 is TGTGCCAGCAGCCCACCTCAGGGGATGGACACTGAAGCTTTCTTT.

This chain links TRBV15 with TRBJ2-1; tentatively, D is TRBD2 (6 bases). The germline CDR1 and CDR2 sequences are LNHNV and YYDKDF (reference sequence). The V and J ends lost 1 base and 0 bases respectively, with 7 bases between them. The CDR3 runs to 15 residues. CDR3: CATSRGGLSYNEQFF. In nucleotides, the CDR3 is TGTGCCACCAGCAGAGGGGGACTCTCCTACAATGAGCAGTTCTTC. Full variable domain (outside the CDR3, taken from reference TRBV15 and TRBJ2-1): DAMVIQNPRYQVTQFGKPVTLSCSQTLNHNVMYWYQQKSSQAPKLLFHYYDKDFNNEADTPDNFQSRRPNTSFCFLDIRSPGLGDTAMYLCATSRGGLSYNEQFFGPGTRLTVL.

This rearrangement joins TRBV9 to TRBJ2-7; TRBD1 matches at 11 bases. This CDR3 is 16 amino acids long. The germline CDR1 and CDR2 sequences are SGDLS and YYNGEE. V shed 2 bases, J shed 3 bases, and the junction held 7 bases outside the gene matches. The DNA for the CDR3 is TGTGCCAGCAGCGTGCTACCGGGACAGGGGGGCTACGAGCAGTACTTC. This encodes CASSVLPGQGGYEQYF.

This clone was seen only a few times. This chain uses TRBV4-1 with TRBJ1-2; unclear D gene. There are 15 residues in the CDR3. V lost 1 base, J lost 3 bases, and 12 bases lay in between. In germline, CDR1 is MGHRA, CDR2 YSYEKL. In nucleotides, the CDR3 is TGCGCCAGCAGCCAAGTCCCGGGGTTTGACTATGGCTACACCTTC. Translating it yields CASSQVPGFDYGYTF.

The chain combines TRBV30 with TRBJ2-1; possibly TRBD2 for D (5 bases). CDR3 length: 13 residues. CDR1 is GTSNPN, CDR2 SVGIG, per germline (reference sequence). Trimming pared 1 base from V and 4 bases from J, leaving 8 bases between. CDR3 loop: CAWSERTYNEQFF. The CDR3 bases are TGTGCCTGGAGTGAGAGGACTTACAATGAGCAGTTCTTC.

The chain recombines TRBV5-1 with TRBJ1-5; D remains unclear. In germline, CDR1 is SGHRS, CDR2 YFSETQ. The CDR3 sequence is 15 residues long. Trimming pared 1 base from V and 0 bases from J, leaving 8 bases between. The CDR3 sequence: CASSLHGYSNQPQHF. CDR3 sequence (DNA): TGCGCCAGCAGCTTGCACGGGTATAGCAATCAGCCCCAGCATTTT.

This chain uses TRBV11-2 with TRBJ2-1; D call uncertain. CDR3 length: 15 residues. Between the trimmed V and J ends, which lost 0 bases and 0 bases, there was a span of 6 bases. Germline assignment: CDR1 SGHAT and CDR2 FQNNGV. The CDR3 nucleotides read TGTGCCAGCAGCTTAGACCGGAGCTCCTACAATGAGCAGTTCTTC. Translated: CASSLDRSSYNEQFF.

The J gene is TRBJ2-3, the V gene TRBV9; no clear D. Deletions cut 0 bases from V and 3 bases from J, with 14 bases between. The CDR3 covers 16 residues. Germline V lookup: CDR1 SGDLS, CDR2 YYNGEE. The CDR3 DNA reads TGTGCCAGCAGCGTAGGGAGCCGGCGCACTACAGATACGCAGTATTTT. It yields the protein CASSVGSRRTTDTQYF.

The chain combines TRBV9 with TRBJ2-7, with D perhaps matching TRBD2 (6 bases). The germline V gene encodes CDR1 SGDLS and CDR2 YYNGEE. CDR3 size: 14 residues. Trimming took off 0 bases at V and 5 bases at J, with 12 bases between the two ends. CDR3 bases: TGTGCCAGCAGCGTAGGCGGGGTCCCCCACGAGCAGTACTTC. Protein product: CASSVGGVPHEQYF.